This is a list of T cell receptor beta chains from one sample in a study of neoadjuvant anti-PD-1 for oral cavity cancer. Profiled with immunoSEQ multiplex PCR; TCRdb holds only in-frame clones, not every one. The repertoire holds about 11,000 clones, with over 40% as singletons. The source material was tumor tissue, sampled before nivolumab (anti-PD-1) treatment. These receptors were obtained from a person aged 35 to 85 with oral cavity squamous cell carcinoma. Each CDR3 is given with its conserved first and last residue.

V,J,CDR3
TRBV7-2,TRBJ2-1,CASSLHRANNEQFF
TRBV4-1,TRBJ1-2,CASSQDPGRGSYGYTF
TRBV25-1,TRBJ2-2,CASSGTGDTGELFF
TRBV6-5,TRBJ1-2,CASSYGRGGDYGYTF
TRBV6-5,TRBJ1-2,CASSPSNVGYTF
TRBV5-1,TRBJ2-5,CASSLGLAGALFMETQYF
TRBV4-3,TRBJ2-5,CASSQAFRGAGETQYF
TRBV4-1,TRBJ2-7,CASSQDQGQGWNEQYF
TRBV19,TRBJ1-1,CASSAAGLGTEAFF
TRBV6-5,TRBJ2-7,CASSRGTPSSYEQYF
TRBV30,TRBJ2-1,CAWSGLAGGNNEQFF
TRBV19,TRBJ1-5,CASSRHLGGRNQPQHF
TRBV6-5,TRBJ1-2,CASSYRSGYGYTF
TRBV2,TRBJ2-2,CASRSQAGATGTGELFF
TRBV6-6,TRBJ1-3,CASSYSGGGNTIYF
TRBV7-7,TRBJ2-2,CASTTGGGSGELFF
TRBV4-2,TRBJ1-2,CASSHGLTNYGYTF
TRBV6-1,TRBJ1-2,CASSKGQGPYGYTF
TRBV7-6,TRBJ2-3,CASSLVRVGLGDTQYF
TRBV6-1,TRBJ1-1,CASKRTGGNTEAFF
TRBV21-1,TRBJ1-3,CASSPNCF
TRBV5-6,TRBJ1-6,CASSLGGPGSYNSPLHF
TRBV5-5,TRBJ1-5,CASARTWDQPQHF
TRBV7-2,TRBJ2-1,CASSRLQGYQNNEQFF
TRBV4-2,TRBJ2-6,CASSQGQGIPSGANVLTF
TRBV20-1,TRBJ2-1,CSAGGGEQFF
TRBV5-4,TRBJ1-1,CASSPPPGRSTTEAFF
TRBV7-8,TRBJ1-2,CASSFIPGQGANYGYTF
TRBV7-9,TRBJ2-2,CASSSLGGGGAGELFF
TRBV5-6,TRBJ2-7,CASRPPGQGNEQYF
TRBV13,TRBJ1-2,CASGQGGYGYTF
TRBV7-8,TRBJ2-5,CASSVTGQETQYF
TRBV7-2,TRBJ1-5,CASSYKEDQPQHF
TRBV5-1,TRBJ1-6,CASSSGTASSYNSPLHF
TRBV5-1,TRBJ1-1,CASSPRQGDTEAFF
TRBV19,TRBJ1-3,CASSETGGNTIYF
TRBV7-2,TRBJ2-2,CASSLRASVSTGELFF
TRBV4-1,TRBJ1-1,CASSQEPGRVTEAFF
TRBV9,TRBJ1-1,CASSPLSGGDTEAFF
TRBV11-2,TRBJ2-3,CASSPHSGGTDTQYF
TRBV19,TRBJ2-5,CASRGGVQETQYF
TRBV30,TRBJ2-3,CAWSVQVGPTQYF
TRBV29-1,TRBJ1-5,CSVADGENQPQHF
TRBV7-9,TRBJ2-3,CASSGGGTSTDTQYF
TRBV27,TRBJ1-2,CASSKMGYGYTF
TRBV5-5,TRBJ1-6,CASSFLDGPNSPLHF
TRBV7-2,TRBJ2-4,CASSLGEGGFQYF
TRBV7-2,TRBJ2-2,CASSLYRHTGELFF
TRBV27,TRBJ2-7,CASSLEPTGTSYEQYF
TRBV6-1,TRBJ1-6,CASSGVRNNSPLHF
TRBV19,TRBJ2-2,CASSFSEDTGELFF
TRBV6-1,TRBJ2-1,CASSEVVRGRYNEQFF
TRBV7-6,TRBJ2-2,CASSLVREGTGELFF